This record looks at one TCR beta chain sequence and its context. Its matching antigen is unknown. This sample's RNA came from whole unsorted tissue. V lost 1 base to trimming and J lost 5 bases, with 7 bases between them. Germline CDR1 DFQATT, CDR2 SNEGSKA (reference sequence). The CDR3 consists of 12 residues. These data originate in a study of tumor and adjacent non-tumor tissue in lung cancer. Study-level information: Patients comprised approximately eleven adenocarcinoma, a couple of squamous cell carcinoma and 1 small cell lung cancer. On average, productive TCRbeta reads reached around 4 million per sample. Study conclusions and caveats: Normal lung showed higher cumulative top 100 clone frequency than tumor.

Three rounds of nested PCR, following a modified ARM-PCR protocol, produced the TCRbeta library. TCRdb reanalysed the multiplex PCR reads using MiXCR and keeps one entry per CDR3 protein. The sample has over 130,000 distinct CDR3 sequences, about 71% seen once. The chain couples TRBV20-1 to TRBJ2-3; D is unresolved. The sequence was collected from a man aged 55 to 70 with small cell lung cancer. Sequencing was done on a sample of lung tumor tissue. CDR3 residues: CSARGLLDTQYF. CDR3 bases: TGCAGTGCTAGAGGGCTATTAGATACGCAGTATTTT.